Listed below are T cell receptor beta chains from one sample, sequenced in a study of T cell changes during pregnancy in multiple sclerosis. This table comes from immunoSEQ multiplex PCR, and its TCRdb copy is limited to in-frame clones, with some not included. Here the sample spans around 19,000 clones, 80% to 90% being singletons. The sequencing used CD8+ T cells from peripheral blood mononuclear cells, collected in the third trimester of pregnancy. The receptors were gathered from a female donor in good health, enrolled as a control in a pregnancy study. Both conserved end residues are part of each CDR3. The order of the fields is V gene, J gene, D gene, CDR3 protein. The D gene is left open where the match is weak.

>TRBV4-3|TRBJ2-1|-
CASSLGLMNYNEQFF
>TRBV4-2|TRBJ1-5|-
CASSQDVGEDQPQHF
>TRBV6-6|TRBJ2-7|TRBD2
CASSYCLSGGGCEQYF
>TRBV11-2|TRBJ1-2|TRBD1
CASSRQGYYGYTF
>TRBV27|TRBJ2-7|-
CASSPTRSKYEQYF
>TRBV7-8|TRBJ2-7|TRBD1
CASSLGWTGIYEQYF
>TRBV4-1|TRBJ1-5|-
CASSQHTAQPQHF
>TRBV29-1|TRBJ1-1|-
CSVIWLNTEAFF
>TRBV6-6|TRBJ2-3|-
CASSYQGDTQYF
>TRBV27|TRBJ2-1|TRBD2
CASSLAGGGSYNEQFF
>TRBV6-1|TRBJ2-5|-
CASSEAEGRGGETQYF
>TRBV29-1|TRBJ2-1|TRBD1
CSVGTGDYNEQFF
>TRBV27|TRBJ2-1|TRBD1
CASSSRTGSYEQFF
>TRBV27|TRBJ1-2|TRBD1
CASTKGTGGDYGYTF
>TRBV2|TRBJ1-3|TRBD1
CASSTGDSGNTIYF
>TRBV4-3|TRBJ1-2|-
CASSQDRSGYYGYTF
>TRBV15|TRBJ2-1|TRBD2
CATSRDSGSEQFF
>TRBV21-1|TRBJ1-2|-
CASSARDRAECSYDYGYTF
>TRBV6-1|TRBJ1-4|TRBD1
CASSVSVGQGNEKLFF
>TRBV19|TRBJ1-2|-
CASSIAGDGVYGYTF
>TRBV19|TRBJ1-6|TRBD1
CATSGDRENSPLHF
>TRBV4-1|TRBJ2-1|TRBD2
CASSHQSGTSGYNEQFF
>TRBV4-3|TRBJ2-1|TRBD2
CASSQDSGSSYNEQFF
>TRBV5-1|TRBJ1-1|-
CASSSVETGNTEAFF
>TRBV28|TRBJ2-7|TRBD2
CASSFPRGEDYEQYF
>TRBV5-6|TRBJ2-1|-
CASSLQGSSYNEQFF
>TRBV4-1|TRBJ1-2|TRBD1
CASSPPADRGGYTF
>TRBV7-8|TRBJ2-1|-
CASSFDGDNEQFF
>TRBV5-8|TRBJ1-2|-
CASSLGVGSEGYTF
>TRBV27|TRBJ2-2|TRBD1
CASSLRTGGASITGELFF
>TRBV11-2|TRBJ1-6|TRBD1
CASSPPDRGRSSPLHF
>TRBV7-6|TRBJ2-4|-
CASSPGVGGSNIQYF
>TRBV5-6|TRBJ2-1|TRBD2
CAGGVAGERNEQFF
>TRBV27|TRBJ1-5|-
CASSSRSNQPQHF
>TRBV6-1|TRBJ1-2|-
CATLIEDTTNYGYTF
>TRBV28|TRBJ2-1|-
CASSSGRQKVYNEQFF
>TRBV6-4|TRBJ2-7|-
CASMTQGEKVYEQYF
>TRBV28|TRBJ2-3|TRBD2
CASSLLSGITDTQYF
>TRBV5-6|TRBJ2-5|TRBD2
CASTHPWASGQETQYF
>TRBV9|TRBJ1-6|TRBD1
CASSGRDSNSPLHF
>TRBV9|TRBJ2-2|TRBD2
CASSVAVSGRDTGELFF